The 2 T cell receptor beta chains in this list originate from one sample, sequenced in a study of cytomegalovirus exposure and HLA in healthy donors. Primers included in the PCR were 60 Vbeta and 13 Jbeta primers. The protocol was immunoSEQ multiplex PCR, while the TCRdb copy is restricted to in-frame clones and leaves out a portion. There are 140,000 or so clones in the sample; around 80% occur only once, and less than 3.5% lies in the top ten. The sample taken for sequencing was PBMCs. These receptors originate from a woman in her twenties or thirties in good health and CMV-seronegative.

The V gene is TRBV7-9, the J gene TRBJ1-1; tentatively, D is TRBD1 (5 bases). V gave up 3 bases and J gave up 6 bases, with 11 bases separating them. The germline V gene encodes CDR1 SEHNR and CDR2 FQNEAQ (reference sequence). The CDR3 has 13 residues. Here the CDR3 reads CASSLGGRPEAFF. The CDR3 DNA reads TGTGCCAGCAGCTTGGGGGGGAGGCCTGAAGCTTTCTTT.

This clone was found a few times. The chain recombines TRBV4-3 with TRBJ2-1, with D perhaps TRBD2 (5 bases). From germline, CDR1 is LGHNA and CDR2 YSLEER. Trimming took off 0 bases at V and 1 base at J, with 10 bases between the two ends. The CDR3 sequence is 16 residues long. Here the CDR3 reads CASSQDMAGSYNEQFF. CDR3 nucleotides: TGCGCCAGCAGCCAAGATATGGCGGGTTCCTACAATGAGCAGTTCTTC.